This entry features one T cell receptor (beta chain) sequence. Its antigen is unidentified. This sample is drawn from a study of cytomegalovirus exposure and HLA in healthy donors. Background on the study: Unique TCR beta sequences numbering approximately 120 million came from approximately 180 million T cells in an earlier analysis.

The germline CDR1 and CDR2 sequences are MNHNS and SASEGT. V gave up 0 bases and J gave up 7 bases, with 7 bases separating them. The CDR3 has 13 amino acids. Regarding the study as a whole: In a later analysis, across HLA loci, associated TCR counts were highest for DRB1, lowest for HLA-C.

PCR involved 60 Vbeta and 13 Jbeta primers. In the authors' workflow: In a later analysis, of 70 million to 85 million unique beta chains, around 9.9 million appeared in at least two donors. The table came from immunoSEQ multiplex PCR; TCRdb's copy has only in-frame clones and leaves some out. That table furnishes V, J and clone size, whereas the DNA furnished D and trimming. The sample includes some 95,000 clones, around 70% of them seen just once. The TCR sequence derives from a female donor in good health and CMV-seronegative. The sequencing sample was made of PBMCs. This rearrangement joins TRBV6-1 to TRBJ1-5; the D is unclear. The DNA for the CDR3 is TGTGCCAGCAGTGAAGCGCTTCGGCAGCCCCAGCATTTT. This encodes CASSEALRQPQHF.